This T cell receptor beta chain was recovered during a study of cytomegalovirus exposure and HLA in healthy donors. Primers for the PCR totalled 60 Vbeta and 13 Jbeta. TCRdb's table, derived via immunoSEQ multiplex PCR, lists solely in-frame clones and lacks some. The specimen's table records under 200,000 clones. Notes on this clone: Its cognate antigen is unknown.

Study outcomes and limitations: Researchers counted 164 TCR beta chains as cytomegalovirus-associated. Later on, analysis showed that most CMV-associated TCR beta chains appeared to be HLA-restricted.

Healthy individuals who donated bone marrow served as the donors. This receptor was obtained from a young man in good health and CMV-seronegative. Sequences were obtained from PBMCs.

CDR3 loop: CSVDTGSSYTF. In nucleotides, the CDR3 is TGCAGCGTTGATACAGGGAGTAGCTACACCTTC. This sequence joins TRBV29-1 and TRBJ1-2, with a tentative D call TRBD1 (6 bases). The CDR3 totals 11 residues. V was shortened by 3 bases and J by 9 bases, with 11 bases between the two germline ends. Germline V lookup: CDR1 SQVTM, CDR2 ANQGSEA.